Included here is one TCR beta chain sequence, with context. Sequencing used immunoSEQ multiplex PCR; TCRdb keeps in-frame clones, though not all of them. Of roughly 1 million clones listed, around four fifths are singletons. The record originates from a study of shared clonotypes between healthy human individuals. The wider study: In total, the donors were a couple of women and a few men aged 18 to 49.

CDR3 length: 12 residues. The V end lost 4 bases, the J end lost 4 bases, and 8 bases lay between the germline ends. Germline lookup yields CDR1 SGDLS and CDR2 YYNGEE. The receptor was derived from a man between 18 and 35 years old in good health. The sample was memory CD4+ T cells sorted from blood. Regarding subset: CD45RA-negative fraction. The chain has TRBV9 and TRBJ2-5; a weak D match, TRBD2 (5 bases). The CDR3 DNA reads TGTGCCAGCAGCATAGGAGGAGAGACCCAGTACTTC. It encodes CASSIGGETQYF.